This T cell receptor beta chain was found in a study of vaccination and CD4 T cells after COVID-19. Study context: The post-vaccine samples came a median 72 days after dose two (range 14 to 241). The cells in question were stimulated using overlapping spike peptides derived from SARS-CoV-2, HCoV-NL63, HCoV-OC43 and HCoV-229E. Findings and caveats of the study: Spike mono-reactivity was shown by 304 of 307 vaccine-specific clones in convalescent patients.

An Oncomine TCR Beta short-read assay was used to sequence the DNA from cultured CD4+ T cells. One entry per CDR3 protein, called by TCRdb with MiXCR from the PCR reads. The table has about 10,000 distinct CDR3 sequences, 40% to 50% seen once. The ends lost 5 bases at V and 1 base at J; junction bases unmatched: 4. Germline CDR1 and CDR2: SNHLY and FYNNEI. The CDR3 consists of 15 residues. Treatment indicated: approximately nine-day PBMC culture with coronavirus spike peptide pools or control peptides (ViraFEST assay). In regard to this clonotype: Its antigen is not identified.

Sequencing input: CD4+ T cells from blood, cultured in vitro. This clonotype was obtained from a human donor who had recovered from COVID-19. The chain combines TRBV2 with TRBJ2-7; the match to TRBD2 covers 11 bases. The CDR3 loop is CASSITSGGSYEQYF. In DNA, the CDR3 is TGTGCCAGCAGTATTACTAGCGGGGGTTCCTACGAGCAGTACTTC. Full variable domain (rest looked up from reference TRBV2 and TRBJ2-7): EPEVTQTPSHQVTQMGQEVILRCVPISNHLYFYWYRQILGQKVEFLVSFYNNEISEKSEIFDDQFSVERPDGSNFTLKIRSTKLEDSAMYFCASSITSGGSYEQYFGPGTRLTVT.